These 21 T cell receptor beta chains were sequenced from one sample in a study of T cell responses to AZD1222 COVID-19 vaccine. The assay was immunoSEQ multiplex PCR, and TCRdb's table has in-frame clones only and misses some. The sample has 150,000 to 200,000 clones, approximately 92% seen once. Sample: peripheral blood, taken on day 0 of AZD1222 vaccination. All receptors come from an adult in good health.

V gene TRBV11-2 combines with J gene TRBJ1-4; D gene uncertain. V shed 1 base and J shed 0 bases, with 12 bases lying between them. The CDR3 sequence is 17 residues long. Germline values: CDR1 SGHAT, CDR2 FQNNGV. DNA of the CDR3: TGTGCCAGCAGCTTAGCCTTCTACACTGCAACTAATGAAAAACTGTTTTTT. Amino acids: CASSLAFYTATNEKLFF.

The chain recombines TRBV18 with TRBJ1-5; 7 nucleotides match TRBD1. After removal of 5 bases from V and 4 bases from J, the junction contained 14 bases not matched to a gene. CDR3 length equals 17 residues. Per the germline V gene, CDR1 is KGHSH and CDR2 is LQKENI. The CDR3: CASSGEQGRMLNQPQHF. The CDR3 DNA reads as TGTGCCAGCTCAGGGGAACAGGGGAGGATGTTAAATCAGCCCCAGCATTTT.

The chain joins TRBV29-1 to TRBJ2-6; D unresolved. V was clipped by 4 bases and J by 0 bases, with 4 bases between them. The length of the CDR3 is 13 residues. The germline CDR1 and CDR2 sequences are SQVTM and ANQGSEA. CDR3 in amino acids: CSVVSSGANVLTF. The CDR3 region has the DNA TGCAGCGTTGTCAGCTCTGGGGCCAACGTCCTGACTTTC.

The rearrangement joins TRBV28 to TRBJ2-6; the match to TRBD1 covers 7 bases. The CDR3 spans 14 residues. Germline V lookup: CDR1 MDHEN, CDR2 SYDVKM. V lost 6 bases to trimming and J lost 5 bases; unmatched junction nucleotides: 4. The CDR3 loop is CASSQGVWANVLTF. In nucleotides, the CDR3 is TGTGCCAGCAGCCAGGGGGTCTGGGCCAACGTCCTGACTTTC.

The count of this clone is one. The chain uses TRBV11-3 and TRBJ2-5; 11 bases match TRBD2. Trimming at V came to 1 base and at J to 5 bases, leaving 9 bases not matched to a gene. The germline CDR1 and CDR2 sequences are SGHNT and YENEEA. CDR3 length equals 17 residues. Here the CDR3 reads CASSLGLTSGSLETQYF. In DNA, the CDR3 is TGTGCCAGCAGCTTAGGTTTAACTAGCGGGAGCTTGGAGACCCAGTACTTC.

V usage is TRBV27 and J usage is TRBJ1-6; no definite D call. V lost 2 bases, J lost 0 bases, and 8 bases lay in between. Germline CDR1 and CDR2: MNHEY and SMNVEV (reference sequence). CDR3 size: 16 residues. CDR3 DNA sequence: TGTGCCAGCAGTTTACGGGGAGGCTCCTATAATTCACCCCTCCACTTT. Amino acids: CASSLRGGSYNSPLHF.

This rearrangement joins TRBV9 to TRBJ1-5; D gene uncertain. CDR3 size: 16 residues. Germline CDR1 SGDLS, CDR2 YYNGEE. V was shortened by 4 bases and J by 4 bases, with 18 bases between the two germline ends. CDR3 loop: CASSFALERANQPQHF. In nucleotides, the CDR3 is TGTGCCAGCAGCTTCGCCTTGGAGAGGGCGAATCAGCCCCAGCATTTT.

The rearrangement joins TRBV4-2 to TRBJ2-1, with TRBD2 identical over 9 bases. This CDR3 comprises 15 residues. In germline, CDR1 is LGHNA, CDR2 YNFKEQ. Trimming cost V 2 bases and J 2 bases; bases outside gene matches: 1. The CDR3 DNA reads as TGTGCCAGCAGCCAAATAGCGGGGGCCTACAATGAGCAGTTCTTC. Encoded protein: CASSQIAGAYNEQFF.

The rearrangement links TRBV12-3 or TRBV12-4 to TRBJ1-1; weak D call: TRBD1 (5 bases). Trimming took off 5 bases at V and 6 bases at J, with 13 bases between the two ends. The CDR3 length is 13 residues. CDR3 in amino acids: CASSIGAFAEAFF. The CDR3 DNA is TGTGCCAGCAGTATCGGGGCTTTCGCTGAAGCTTTCTTT.

CDR3 in amino acids: CASSAGAAGETQYF. CDR3 DNA: TGCGCCAGCAGCGCTGGGGCAGCGGGGGAGACCCAGTACTTC. This chain connects TRBV10-1 to TRBJ2-5; 7 bases line up with TRBD2. V lost 6 bases, J lost 5 bases, and 9 bases stayed unmatched. The CDR3 has 14 residues. The germline V gene has CDR1 WNHNN and CDR2 SYGVQD (reference sequence).

This chain connects TRBV9 to TRBJ1-3; no clear D. Germline V CDR1 and CDR2: SGDLS, YYNGEE. V lost 4 bases, J lost 4 bases, and 21 bases lay in between. The CDR3 consists of 17 residues. The CDR3 region has the DNA TGTGCCAGCAGCCCGGCGTTAACGGTCCGGGAAGGAAACACCATATATTTT. Its translation: CASSPALTVREGNTIYF.

The V and J genes are TRBV9 and TRBJ2-3; TRBD2 agrees at 8 bases. The CDR3 runs to 15 residues. The ends lost 0 bases at V and 2 bases at J; junction bases unmatched: 2. Germline V gene data show CDR1 as SGDLS and CDR2 as YYNGEE. The DNA for the CDR3 is TGTGCCAGCAGCGTAGCGGGGGGGCTCACAGATACGCAGTATTTT. It encodes CASSVAGGLTDTQYF.

The chain joins TRBV4-1 to TRBJ1-1; 9 nucleotides line up with TRBD1. Per the germline V gene, CDR1 is MGHRA and CDR2 is YSYEKL. V trimming: 4 bases; J trimming: 1 base; junction bases outside the gene matches: 4. This CDR3 has 15 amino acids. Written as DNA, the CDR3 is TGCGCCAGCAGCCGTCTGGGACAGGGGAACACTGAAGCTTTCTTT. This sequence encodes CASSRLGQGNTEAFF.

The V call is TRBV7-7, the J call TRBJ2-3, with TRBD2 matching over 11 bases. With 6 bases clipped from V and 6 bases from J, the junction kept 8 bases outside the gene matches. The germline V gene has CDR1 SSHAT and CDR2 FNYEAQ (reference sequence). The CDR3 is made up of 15 amino acids. The CDR3 reads CASSLLAGGRDTQYF. CDR3 sequence (DNA): TGTGCCAGCAGTCTCCTAGCGGGAGGCCGCGATACGCAGTATTTT. The full variable domain, in which reference TRBV7-7 and TRBJ2-3 provide the parts outside the CDR3, is GAGVSQSPRYKVTKRGQDVTLRCDPISSHATLYWYQQALGQGPEFLTYFNYEAQPDKSGLPSDRFSAERPEGSISTLTIQRTEQRDSAMYRCASSLLAGGRDTQYFGPGTRLTVL.

This chain joins TRBV25-1 and TRBJ2-2; 12 bases agree with TRBD1. CDR3 length: 16 amino acids. Germline V gene lookup returns CDR1 MGHDK and CDR2 SYGVNS. V was clipped by 3 bases and J by 7 bases; unmatched bases: 6. The CDR3, as DNA: TGTGCCAGCAGTGACCCGGGACAGGGGGCGAGCGGGGAGCTGTTTTTT. Translating gives CASSDPGQGASGELFF.

The chain has TRBV19 and TRBJ2-7; D might be TRBD1 (5 bases). Trimming took 7 bases from V and 1 from J, leaving 11 bases between them. Germline assignment: CDR1 LNHDA and CDR2 SQIVND (reference sequence). This CDR3 is built from 13 residues. The CDR3, as DNA: TGTGCCAGTACTATCCCAGGGTCCTACGAGCAGTACTTC. Translation: CASTIPGSYEQYF. Complete variable domain (other parts from reference TRBV19 and TRBJ2-7): DGGITQSPKYLFRKEGQNVTLSCEQNLNHDAMYWYRQDPGQGLRLIYYSQIVNDFQKGDIAEGYSVSREKKESFPLTVTSAQKNPTAFYLCASTIPGSYEQYFGPGTRLTVT.

This chain uses TRBV10-3 with TRBJ1-3, with TRBD1 identical over 9 bases. CDR1 and CDR2 (germline): ENHRY, SYGVKD. V lost 5 bases, J lost 6 bases, and 5 bases stayed unmatched. The CDR3 loop spans 14 amino acids. CDR3 protein: CAISTQGAENTIYF. Written as DNA, the CDR3 is TGTGCCATCAGTACACAGGGGGCAGAAAACACCATATATTTT.

The V call is TRBV6-5, the J call TRBJ2-7; no clear D. V lost 7 bases and J 4 bases, leaving 17 bases between the germline ends. Germline V lookup: CDR1 MNHEY, CDR2 SVGAGI. The CDR3 consists of 14 residues. In nucleotides, the CDR3 is TGTGCCAGCACCACCCCCCCGGGTTCGTACGAGCAGTACTTC. Its protein product is CASTTPPGSYEQYF.

The rearrangement links TRBV7-3 to TRBJ2-1; the match to TRBD2 covers 13 bases. V was pared by 5 bases and J by 7 bases, with 2 bases of the junction left unmatched. The CDR3 has 14 amino acids. Per germline, CDR1 SGHTA and CDR2 FQGTGA. The CDR3 sequence is CASSRTSGRNEQFF. The CDR3 DNA is TGTGCCAGCAGCCGGACTAGCGGGAGAAATGAGCAGTTCTTC.

This clone has a single count. V usage is TRBV6-5 and J usage is TRBJ2-5; D is unclear. CDR3 size: 12 residues. Deletions cut 7 bases from V and 7 bases from J, with 13 bases between. Germline CDR1 and CDR2: MNHEY and SVGAGI. The CDR3 loop reads CASTHRKGTQYF. DNA for the CDR3: TGTGCCAGCACCCATCGAAAGGGGACCCAGTACTTC.

This sequence joins TRBV19 and TRBJ2-3; no firm D call. Germline V gene sequence: CDR1 LNHDA, CDR2 SQIVND (reference sequence). This CDR3 spans 15 amino acids. Trimming shortened V by 5 bases and J by 2 bases, and 14 bases separated the two germline ends. CDR3 bases: TGTGCCAGTAGTGGGCGGACCCAATCCACAGATACGCAGTATTTT. Residues: CASSGRTQSTDTQYF.